This T cell receptor beta chain was observed in a study of T cell responses to AZD1222 COVID-19 vaccine. Study-wide points: Following two doses of AZD1222, Spike-specific TCR breadth and depth rose. Regions left unmutated in variants are reportedly the target of nearly half of spike-specific TCRs. Only after the peak T cell response were repertoires sampled. White British donors predominated, females outnumbered males, and clonal diversity was possibly underestimated.

Clones were read by immunoSEQ multiplex PCR, and TCRdb kept only the in-frame ones, dropping some. The repertoire holds 70,000 to 95,000 clones, with roughly 88% as singletons. A note on this clone: The antigen is not known.

Per germline, CDR1 SQVTM and CDR2 ANQGSEA. CDR3 size: 14 residues. J is TRBJ2-7 and V is TRBV29-1; 11 bases map to TRBD1. The sequenced sample was peripheral blood, obtained on day 0 of MenACWY control vaccination. This clonotype was sampled from an adult in good health. The CDR3 nucleotides read TGCAGTCTGGGGTCGCGGGACAGGGGGACAGAGCAGTACTTC. Protein: CSLGSRDRGTEQYF.